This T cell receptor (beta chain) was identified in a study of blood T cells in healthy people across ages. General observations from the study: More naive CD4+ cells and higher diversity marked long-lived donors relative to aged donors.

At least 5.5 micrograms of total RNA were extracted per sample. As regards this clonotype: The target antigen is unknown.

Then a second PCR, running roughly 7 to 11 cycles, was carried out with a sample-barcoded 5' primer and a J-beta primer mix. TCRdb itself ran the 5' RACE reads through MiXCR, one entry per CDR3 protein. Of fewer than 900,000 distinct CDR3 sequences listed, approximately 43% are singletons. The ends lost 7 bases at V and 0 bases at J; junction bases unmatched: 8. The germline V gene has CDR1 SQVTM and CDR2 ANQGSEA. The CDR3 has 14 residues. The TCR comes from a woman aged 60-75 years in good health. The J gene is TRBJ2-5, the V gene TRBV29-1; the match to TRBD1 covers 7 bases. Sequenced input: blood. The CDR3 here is CSAPHGTDQETQYF. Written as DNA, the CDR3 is TGCAGCGCTCCCCATGGGACAGACCAAGAGACCCAGTACTTC.